Each of the 2 T cell receptor beta chains below was sequenced from the same sample in a study of CD8+ T cells in alopecia areata. RNA, once extracted, was reverse transcribed into cDNA for use as the sequencing template. Sequencing was performed with immunoSEQ multiplex PCR; in TCRdb, only in-frame clones are kept and a portion is missing. The sample includes about 270,000 clones, none of them occurring once. On the basis of CD4, CD8alpha, NKG2D, NKG2ACE and other markers, pooled cutaneous lymph node cells were sorted. The material sequenced was CD4+ T cells sorted from a lymph node. All receptors derive from a C3H/HeJ mouse with alopecia areata. The strain's MHC: H2-k.

The table lists this clone with a few counts. These gene names are mouse names. The read stops 4 residues short of the end of the CDR3; the missing end is completed from the germline J gene. Other DNA sequences in this sample translate to the same CDR3. The chain joins TRBV29 to TRBJ2-7; D perhaps matches TRBD1 (5 bases). CDR3 length: 12 residues. The germline CDR1 and CDR2 sequences are MSHET and SYDVDS. Partial CDR3 DNA: TGTGCTAGCAGTTTATTAGGGGAT. Protein product: CASSLLGD. The entire CDR3 protein reads CASSLLGDEQYF.

This clone came up a few times. A much more abundant neighbour one base away suggests this may be a read error. The gene names given are mouse names. The DNA ends 4 residues before the CDR3 does, and the rest of the CDR3 is filled in from the germline J gene. The chain is built from TRBV14 and TRBJ1-1; 7 bases agree with TRBD1. V lost 5 bases and J lost 1; bases outside the gene matches: 2. This CDR3 has 13 residues. Germline CDR1 SGHDT, CDR2 FRDEAV. The covered CDR3 bases are TGTGCCAGCAGCCACAGGGGGAACACA. Its protein product is CASSHRGNT. The whole CDR3 reads CASSHRGNTEVFF.